Each of the 20 T cell receptor beta chains below was sequenced from the same sample in a study of beta chain features in type 1 diabetes. Study results and caveats: Patients with Type 1 diabetes showed moderately but significantly shorter TCRB CDR3s in all four CD4+ subsets.

Expressed TCRB transcripts were sequenced because the entire RNA isolate underwent reverse transcription. The repertoire was sequenced with immunoSEQ multiplex PCR; TCRdb's copy has only in-frame clones and lacks some. The sample yields roughly 300,000 clones, 9.3% seen once. What these receptors recognize is not known. Source material: central memory CD4+ T cells from blood. These receptors originate from a man aged 30 to 39 with type 1 diabetes.

As concerns this clone: It may be a read error: a sequence one base away is much more abundant. V is TRBV4-3 and J is TRBJ2-5; 8 positions agree with TRBD1. Trimming at V came to 4 bases and at J to 1 base, leaving 2 bases not matched to a gene. The CDR3 contains 14 residues. Germline V gene lookup returns CDR1 LGHNA and CDR2 YSLEER. CDR3 sequence reads: CASSPDRAQETQYF. CDR3 in DNA: TGCGCCAGCAGCCCGGACAGGGCCCAAGAGACCCAGTACTTC.

In this sample, this clone turned up a few times. The gene calls are TRBV5-1 and TRBJ2-6, with 7 bases aligning to TRBD1. J was trimmed by 1 base and V by 0 bases; bases with no gene match: 4. Germline V gene lookup returns CDR1 SGHRS and CDR2 YFSETQ. This CDR3 has 17 amino acids. The CDR3 region is CASSLGPQGSGANVLTF. The CDR3 bases are TGCGCCAGCAGCTTGGGCCCACAGGGGTCTGGGGCCAACGTCCTGACTTTC.

In its sample, this clone was seen a few times. The J gene is TRBJ2-3, the V gene TRBV29-1; the D gene is possibly TRBD1 (6 bases). This CDR3 is 13 amino acids long. Germline CDR1 reads SQVTM; CDR2 reads ANQGSEA. V shed 2 bases and J shed 2 bases, with 8 bases lying between them. The CDR3 nucleotides are TGCAGCGTTGAATCAGGGGACACAGATACGCAGTATTTT. As protein: CSVESGDTDTQYF.

The chain combines TRBV28 with TRBJ2-4; 11 positions match TRBD1. This CDR3 comprises 17 residues. Germline trimming cut 5 bases from V and 2 bases from J; bases unmatched to any gene: 8. CDR1 is MDHEN, CDR2 SYDVKM, per germline. For the CDR3, the DNA is TGTGCCAGCAGTACCTCCGGGACAGGGGGGACCAAAAACATTCAGTACTTC. It is translated as CASSTSGTGGTKNIQYF. The whole variable domain, remainder taken from reference TRBV28 and TRBJ2-4, is DVKVTQSSRYLVKRTGEKVFLECVQDMDHENMFWYRQDPGLGLRLIYFSYDVKMKEKGDIPEGYSVSREKKERFSLILESASTNQTSMYLCASSTSGTGGTKNIQYFGAGTRLSVL.

V usage is TRBV4-3 and J usage is TRBJ2-2; 10 nucleotides align to TRBD2. This CDR3 has 19 amino acids. V lost 0 bases to trimming and J lost 2 bases; unmatched junction nucleotides: 9. Germline V gene sequence: CDR1 LGHNA, CDR2 YSLEER. This CDR3 is CASSQDRASGGLNTGELFF. The CDR3 DNA reads TGCGCCAGCAGCCAAGATAGGGCTAGCGGGGGTCTAAACACCGGGGAGCTGTTTTTT.

This clone was seen repeatedly, ten times or more. This sequence joins TRBV2 and TRBJ1-5, with TRBD1 matching over 7 bases. There are 14 residues in the CDR3. Per the germline V gene, CDR1 is SNHLY and CDR2 is FYNNEI. V shed 1 base, J shed 7 bases, and the junction held 4 bases outside the gene matches. CDR3 amino acids: CASSEGQGKQPQHF. CDR3 DNA sequence: TGTGCCAGCAGTGAAGGACAGGGTAAACAGCCCCAGCATTTT.

J is TRBJ2-3 and V is TRBV11-2; 8 bases align to TRBD1. Germline trimming cut 1 base from V and 1 base from J; bases unmatched to any gene: 4. Germline loops: CDR1 SGHAT, CDR2 FQNNGV. The CDR3 loop spans 16 amino acids. CDR3 coding DNA: TGTGCCAGCAGCTTAGGACCGGGACAGGGCACAGATACGCAGTATTTT. Translation gives CASSLGPGQGTDTQYF.

This clone was detected a few times. The chain couples TRBV19 to TRBJ2-7, with 7 nucleotides matching TRBD1. J gave up 3 bases and V 5 bases, and 10 bases lay outside the gene matches. There are 15 residues in the CDR3. Germline V gene sequence: CDR1 LNHDA, CDR2 SQIVND (reference sequence). The CDR3 region has the DNA TGTGCCAGTAGTCCTGCGACAGGGATTGGCTACGAGCAGTACTTC. This encodes CASSPATGIGYEQYF.

This rearrangement joins TRBV2 to TRBJ2-2; D perhaps matches TRBD2 (5 bases). This CDR3 is 16 amino acids long. V was pared by 2 bases and J by 1 base, with 11 bases between. CDR1 and CDR2 from the germline V gene are SNHLY and FYNNEI. CDR3 coding DNA: TGTGCCAGCAGTGAATCAGGCCGGGGGAACACCGGGGAGCTGTTTTTT. This codes for CASSESGRGNTGELFF.

This clone turned up a few times. V usage is TRBV29-1 and J usage is TRBJ1-1; 7 bases are a match to TRBD1. Unmatched junction bases numbered 8, after V lost 5 bases and J lost 5 bases. Germline V gives CDR1 SQVTM, CDR2 ANQGSEA. This CDR3 is 13 amino acids long. CDR3 region: CSVCKGAYTEAFF. As DNA, the CDR3 is TGCAGCGTTTGTAAGGGGGCTTATACTGAAGCTTTCTTT.

The gene calls are TRBV30 and TRBJ2-3; a possible D gene is TRBD2 (7 bases). The CDR3 has 15 residues. The germline V gene has CDR1 GTSNPN and CDR2 SVGIG (reference sequence). This chain's CDR3 is CGTRWAAGATDTQYF. Here the CDR3 DNA reads TGTGGCACGAGATGGGCGGCGGGGGCCACAGATACGCAGTATTTT.

In this sample, this clone turned up a few times. The rearrangement uses TRBV9 and TRBJ2-1; D remains ambiguous. Trimming stripped 0 bases from V and 6 bases from J, with 13 bases between. The CDR3 has 15 residues. Germline assignment: CDR1 SGDLS and CDR2 YYNGEE. Written as DNA, the CDR3 is TGTGCCAGCAGCGTAGGTGGTCTTCTCTTCAATGAGCAGTTCTTC. Its translation: CASSVGGLLFNEQFF. Full variable domain (remainder filled in from reference TRBV9 and TRBJ2-1): DSGVTQTPKHLITATGQRVTLRCSPRSGDLSVYWYQQSLDQGLQFLIQYYNGEERAKGNILERFSAQQFPDLHSELNLSSLELGDSALYFCASSVGGLLFNEQFFGPGTRLTVL.

The genes are TRBV5-4 and TRBJ1-5; D is perhaps TRBD1 (6 bases). Trimming pared 0 bases from V and 6 bases from J, leaving 19 bases between. This CDR3 region has 17 residues. Germline V gene sequence: CDR1 SGHNT, CDR2 YYREEE (reference sequence). For the CDR3, the DNA is TGTGCCAGCAGCTTGGAGGGCGGGCAGGGGATCCGTCAGCCCCAGCATTTT. Amino acid sequence: CASSLEGGQGIRQPQHF. Together with reference TRBV5-4 and TRBJ1-5, the CDR3 gives the full variable domain: ETGVTQSPTHLIKTRGQQVTLRCSSQSGHNTVSWYQQALGQGPQFIFQYYREEENGRGNFPPRFSGLQFPNYSSELNVNALELDDSALYLCASSLEGGQGIRQPQHFGDGTRLSIL.

This clone was observed a few times. The rearrangement joins TRBV14 to TRBJ1-6; TRBD1 might be the D (5 bases). CDR1 SGHDN and CDR2 FVKESK come from the germline V gene. The CDR3 covers 16 residues. Trimming took off 0 bases at V and 7 bases at J, with 13 bases between the two ends. The CDR3, as DNA: TGTGCCAGCAGCCAAGACCGCCAGAGGGGCAATTCACCCCTCCACTTT. Encoded protein: CASSQDRQRGNSPLHF.

The table lists this clone with a few counts. The sample contains more than one DNA sequence encoding this CDR3. V and J are TRBV6-5 and TRBJ1-2; no clear D gene. Trimming removed 2 bases from V and 2 bases from J, with 9 bases in between. From germline, CDR1 is MNHEY and CDR2 SVGAGI. CDR3 length equals 14 residues. This CDR3 reads CASSYRDKNYGYTF. The DNA of the CDR3 is TGTGCCAGCAGTTACCGCGACAAGAACTATGGCTACACCTTC.

V usage is TRBV9 and J usage is TRBJ1-6; 10 nucleotides align to TRBD1. With 3 bases clipped from V and 9 bases from J, the junction kept 3 bases outside the gene matches. This CDR3 contains 14 residues. Looked up from germline, CDR1 is SGDLS and CDR2 is YYNGEE. The CDR3 spells CASSGQGAGSPLHF. Here the CDR3 DNA reads TGTGCCAGCAGCGGACAGGGGGCGGGTTCACCCCTCCACTTT.

This clone was seen ten or more times. V and J are TRBV21-1 and TRBJ1-5; TRBD1 is the table's D call and was not checked against the DNA. TRBV21-1 counts as a pseudogene. This CDR3 is 16 amino acids long. Here the CDR3 DNA reads TGTGCCAGCAGCAGGCTTCCCACAGGGTTTCCTCACGCCCAGCATTTT. It encodes CASSRLPTGFPHAQHF.

This clone turned up a few times. This chain connects TRBV29-1 to TRBJ1-2; possibly TRBD1 for D (5 bases). The ends were cut back, 1 base at V and 3 bases at J, with 18 bases in the middle. The CDR3 is made up of 16 amino acids. Germline CDR1 is SQVTM and CDR2 is ANQGSEA. CDR3 loop: CSVEGAAGKSYYGYTF. The CDR3, as DNA: TGCAGCGTTGAAGGGGCGGCAGGGAAAAGTTACTATGGCTACACCTTC. The whole variable domain, remainder taken from reference TRBV29-1 and TRBJ1-2, is SAVISQKPSRDICQRGTSLTIQCQVDSQVTMMFWYRQQPGQSLTLIATANQGSEATYESGFVIDKFPISRPNLTFSTLTVSNMSPEDSSIYLCSVEGAAGKSYYGYTFGSGTRLTVV.

This clone was observed a handful of times. This chain uses TRBV18 with TRBJ2-1, with 13 bases identical to TRBD2. The CDR3 totals 15 residues. The V segment lost 5 bases and the J segment 8 bases; nucleotides outside the gene matches: 6. Per the germline V gene, CDR1 is KGHSH and CDR2 is LQKENI. CDR3 protein: CASSALAGGPYEQFF. CDR3 nucleotides: TGTGCCAGCTCAGCACTAGCGGGGGGGCCCTATGAGCAGTTCTTC.

The chain recombines TRBV2 with TRBJ1-6, with D hard to call. The CDR3 contains 13 residues. Deletions cut 8 bases from V and 3 bases from J, with 8 bases between. CDR1 and CDR2 (germline): SNHLY, FYNNEI. The CDR3 protein is CASLRYYNSPLHF. DNA of the CDR3: TGTGCCAGCTTGCGATACTATAATTCACCCCTCCACTTT.